This T cell receptor (beta chain) was found in a study of CD8+CD57+ T cells in acquired aplastic anemia. Deletions cut 4 bases from V and 7 bases from J, with 10 bases between. This CDR3 has 12 residues. The germline V gene has CDR1 SGHRS and CDR2 YFSETQ. Profiling that covered TCR beta VDJ and CDR3 relied on genomic DNA as its template. From the reads, TCRdb called clonotypes with MiXCR, one entry per CDR3 protein. The sample contains more than 250,000 distinct CDR3 sequences, roughly half of which appear only once. The J gene is TRBJ2-3, the V gene TRBV5-1; perhaps TRBD1 as D (5 bases). The sample taken for sequencing was sorted CD4+, CD8+, or CD8+CD57+ T cells (not recorded which) from PBMCs. The receptor was derived from a human donor with severe aplastic anemia or a healthy control (not recorded which). The CDR3 DNA is TGCGCCAGCAGCCTCGACAGTCATACGCAGTATTTT. Translated: CASSLDSHTQYF.